Below, one TCR beta chain is given with its context. V lost 7 bases, J lost 2 bases, and 9 bases lay in between. Germline V gene data show CDR1 as SNHLY and CDR2 as FYNNEI. This CDR3 comprises 12 residues. The assay was immunoSEQ multiplex PCR, and TCRdb's table has in-frame clones only and misses some. The sample gives over 15,000 clones, 91% of which show up once; 7.2% is in the top ten. These data are taken from a study of blood T cell repertoires in COVID-19. Study details: In each case, the material was cDNA or gDNA derived from T cells, B-cell-depleted T cells, or PBMCs.

The V and J genes are TRBV2 and TRBJ2-7; possibly TRBD2 for D (6 bases). This TCR came from a human donor in a cohort sampled during active COVID-19. The material sequenced was peripheral blood. The chain's CDR3 is CASKIAAYEQYF. The CDR3 DNA sequence: TGTGCCAGCAAAATAGCGGCCTACGAGCAGTACTTC. Drawing the rest from reference TRBV2 and TRBJ2-7, the complete variable domain is EPEVTQTPSHQVTQMGQEVILRCVPISNHLYFYWYRQILGQKVEFLVSFYNNEISEKSEIFDDQFSVERPDGSNFTLKIRSTKLEDSAMYFCASKIAAYEQYFGPGTRLTVT.